Sequencing of this TCR beta chain was carried out in a study of cytomegalovirus exposure and HLA in healthy donors. Study results and limitations: The likely explanation for a cluster of highly shared sequence variants was sequencing artifact.

CDR3 length: 11 amino acids. Germline V gene data show CDR1 as SGHDT and CDR2 as YYEEEE. V lost 6 bases, J lost 8 bases, and 9 bases lay in between. Comment on this clone: Its antigen is still unknown.

PCR used 60 Vbeta primers and 13 Jbeta primers. Clones were read by immunoSEQ multiplex PCR, and TCRdb kept only the in-frame ones, dropping some. The repertoire holds approximately 210,000 clones, with more than 75% as singletons. Sequenced material: PBMCs. The TCR comes from a man aged 40-55 years in good health and CMV-seropositive. The V call is TRBV5-6, the J call TRBJ2-1; D uncertain. CDR3 loop: CASTSLDEQFF. CDR3 DNA: TGTGCCAGCACCTCGTTAGATGAGCAGTTCTTC.